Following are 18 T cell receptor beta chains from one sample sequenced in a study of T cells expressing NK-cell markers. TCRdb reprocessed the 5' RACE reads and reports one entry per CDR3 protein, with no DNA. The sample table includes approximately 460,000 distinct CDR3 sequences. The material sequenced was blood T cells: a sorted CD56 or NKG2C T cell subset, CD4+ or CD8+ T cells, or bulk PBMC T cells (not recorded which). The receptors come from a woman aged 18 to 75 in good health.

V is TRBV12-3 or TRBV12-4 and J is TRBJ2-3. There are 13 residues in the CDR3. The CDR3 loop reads CASKRAFTDTQYF.

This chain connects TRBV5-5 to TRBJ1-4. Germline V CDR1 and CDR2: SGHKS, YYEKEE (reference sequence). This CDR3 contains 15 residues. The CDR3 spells CASSFQPATNEKLFF.

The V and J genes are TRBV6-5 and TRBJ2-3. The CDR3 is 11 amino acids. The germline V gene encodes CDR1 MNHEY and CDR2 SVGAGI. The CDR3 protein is CASRHTDTQYF.

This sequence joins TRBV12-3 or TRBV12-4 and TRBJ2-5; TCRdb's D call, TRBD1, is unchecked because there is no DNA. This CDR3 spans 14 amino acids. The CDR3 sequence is CASSYWGRQETQYF.

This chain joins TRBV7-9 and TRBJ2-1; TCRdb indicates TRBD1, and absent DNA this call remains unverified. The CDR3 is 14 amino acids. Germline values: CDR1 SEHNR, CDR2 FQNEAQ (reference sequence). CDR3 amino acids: CASSPLGEDNEQFF.

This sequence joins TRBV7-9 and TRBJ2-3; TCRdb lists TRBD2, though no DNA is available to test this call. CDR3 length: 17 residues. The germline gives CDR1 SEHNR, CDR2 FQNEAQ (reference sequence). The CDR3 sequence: CASSPPGASDSTDTQYF.

The chain's CDR3 is CASNQQGRDEQFF. The chain carries TRBV19 and TRBJ2-1; the D call from TCRdb, TRBD1, cannot be confirmed without DNA. This CDR3 is built from 13 residues. The germline V gene has CDR1 LNHDA and CDR2 SQIVND (reference sequence).

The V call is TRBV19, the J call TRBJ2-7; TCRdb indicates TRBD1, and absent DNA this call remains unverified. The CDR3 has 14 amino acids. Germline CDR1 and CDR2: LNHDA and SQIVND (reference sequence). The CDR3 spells CASSNRGNQDEQYF.

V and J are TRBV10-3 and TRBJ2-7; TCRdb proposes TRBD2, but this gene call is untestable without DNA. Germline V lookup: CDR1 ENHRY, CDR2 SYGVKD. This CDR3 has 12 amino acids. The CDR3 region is CAIESGSSGQYF.

The CDR3 protein is CASSLTQQGRTEAFF. The rearrangement uses TRBV12-3 or TRBV12-4 and TRBJ1-1; TCRdb's D gene call, TRBD1, goes unchecked for lack of DNA. This CDR3 has 15 amino acids.

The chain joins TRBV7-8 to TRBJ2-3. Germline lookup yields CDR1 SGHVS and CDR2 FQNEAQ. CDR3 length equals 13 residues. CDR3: CASRRPATDTQYF. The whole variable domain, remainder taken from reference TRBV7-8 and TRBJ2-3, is GAGVSQSPRYKVAKRGQDVALRCDPISGHVSLFWYQQALGQGPEFLTYFQNEAQLDKSGLPSDRFFAERPEGSVSTLKIQRTQQEDSAVYLCASRRPATDTQYFGPGTRLTVL.

This CDR3 reads CASSLTLPTDTQYF. The V call is TRBV7-9, the J call TRBJ2-3. CDR1 SEHNR and CDR2 FQNEAQ come from the germline V gene (reference sequence). The CDR3 has 14 residues.

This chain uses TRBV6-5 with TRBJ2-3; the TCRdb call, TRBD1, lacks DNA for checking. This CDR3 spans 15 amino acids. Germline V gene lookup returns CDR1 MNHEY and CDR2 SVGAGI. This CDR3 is CASSSQGPRTDTQYF.

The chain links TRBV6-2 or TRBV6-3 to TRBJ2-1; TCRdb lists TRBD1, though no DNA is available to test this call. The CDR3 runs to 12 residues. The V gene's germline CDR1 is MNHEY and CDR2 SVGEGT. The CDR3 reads CAGGSSYNEQFF.

The CDR3 sequence: CASSLRATGTDGELFF. The rearrangement uses TRBV5-1 and TRBJ2-2; TCRdb outputs TRBD1, but without DNA this stays unchecked. Germline V gives CDR1 SGHRS, CDR2 YFSETQ. The CDR3 is 16 residues long.

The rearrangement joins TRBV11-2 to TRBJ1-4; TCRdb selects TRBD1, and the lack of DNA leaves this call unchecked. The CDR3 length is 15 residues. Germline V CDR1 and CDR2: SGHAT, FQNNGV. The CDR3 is CASSLTGNRNEKLFF.

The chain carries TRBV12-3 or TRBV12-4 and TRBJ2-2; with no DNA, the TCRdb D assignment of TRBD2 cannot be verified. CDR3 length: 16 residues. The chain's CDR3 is CASRTSGRGLAGELFF.

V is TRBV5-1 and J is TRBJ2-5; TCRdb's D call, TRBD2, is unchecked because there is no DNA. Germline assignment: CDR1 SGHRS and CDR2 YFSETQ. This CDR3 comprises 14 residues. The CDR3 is CASSLEGHQETQYF.